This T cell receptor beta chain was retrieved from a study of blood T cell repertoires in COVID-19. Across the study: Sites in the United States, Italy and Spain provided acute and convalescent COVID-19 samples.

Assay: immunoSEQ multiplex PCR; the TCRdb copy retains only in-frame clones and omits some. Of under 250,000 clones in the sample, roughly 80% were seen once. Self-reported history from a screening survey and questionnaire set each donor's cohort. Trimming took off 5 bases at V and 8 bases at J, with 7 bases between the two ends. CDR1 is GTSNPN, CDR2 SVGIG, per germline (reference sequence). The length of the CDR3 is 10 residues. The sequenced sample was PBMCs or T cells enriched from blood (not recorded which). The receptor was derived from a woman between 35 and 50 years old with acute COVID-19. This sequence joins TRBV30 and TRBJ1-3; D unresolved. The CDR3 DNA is TGTGCCTGGGCCTCCCACACCATATATTTT. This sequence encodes CAWASHTIYF.